This T cell receptor (beta chain) was profiled in a study of technical replicates of blood from a handful of donors. After removal of 5 bases from V and 3 bases from J, the junction contained 11 bases not matched to a gene. Germline CDR1 SGHTA, CDR2 FQGNSA. The CDR3 runs to 16 residues. Produced via immunoSEQ multiplex PCR; TCRdb's table is partial and in-frame only. The profile shows 65,000 to 90,000 clones, over 90% of them singletons. The TCR sequence derives from a human donor in good health. This chain joins TRBV7-2 and TRBJ2-7; 9 bases are shared with TRBD2. Sequencing used T cells isolated from PBMCs. The CDR3 DNA follows: TGTGCCAGCAGCCCCCTGCAGCGGGAGGTACTCTACGAGCAGTACTTC. Translation: CASSPLQREVLYEQYF.